Following are 25 T cell receptor beta chains from one sample sequenced in a study of beta chain features in type 1 diabetes. Study results and caveats: Shorter TCRB CDR3s, moderately but significantly so, marked every one of the four CD4+ subsets in Type 1 diabetes patients.

What was sequenced were expressed TCRB transcripts, since all of the isolated RNA had been reverse transcribed. Assay: immunoSEQ multiplex PCR; the TCRdb copy retains only in-frame clones and omits some. Of hundreds of thousands of clones listed, 15% are singletons. Their specific antigens are unknown. The specimen sequenced was naive CD4+ T cells from blood. These receptors were obtained from a man between 18 and 29 years old with type 1 diabetes.

This clone was counted only a few times. This sequence joins TRBV11-1 and TRBJ2-3; tentatively, D is TRBD2 (6 bases). The germline gives CDR1 SGHAT, CDR2 FQDESV (reference sequence). This CDR3 is 15 amino acids long. V was shortened by 5 bases and J by 2 bases, with 14 bases between the two germline ends. In nucleotides, the CDR3 is TGTGCCAGCAGCCTTAGCGGCCAACACACAGATACGCAGTATTTT. Translated: CASSLSGQHTDTQYF. Drawing the rest from reference TRBV11-1 and TRBJ2-3, the complete variable domain is EAEVAQSPRYKITEKSQAVAFWCDPISGHATLYWYRQILGQGPELLVQFQDESVVDDSQLPKDRFSAERLKGVDSTLKIQPAELGDSAMYLCASSLSGQHTDTQYFGPGTRLTVL.

The chain carries TRBV6-5 and TRBJ1-2; TRBD1 agrees at 11 bases. The V and J ends lost 3 bases and 5 bases, in that order; junction bases with no gene match: 8. There are 16 residues in the CDR3. Germline CDR1 and CDR2: MNHEY and SVGAGI. CDR3 in amino acids: CASSYSGQGAWYGYTF. CDR3 DNA sequence: TGTGCCAGCAGTTATTCAGGACAGGGGGCCTGGTATGGCTACACCTTC.

This clone has a handful of counts. The chain has TRBV7-2 and TRBJ2-5; possibly TRBD1 for D (5 bases). Germline V CDR1 and CDR2: SGHTA, FQGNSA. The CDR3 extends over 14 amino acids. V was shortened by 1 base and J by 4 bases, with 10 bases between the two germline ends. The DNA for the CDR3 is TGTGCCAGCAGCTTAGGTCCAGGGCGAGAGACCCAGTACTTC. It encodes CASSLGPGRETQYF.

This clone showed up just a few times. The same CDR3 is also encoded by other DNA sequences in this sample. The chain has TRBV18 and TRBJ2-1, with D perhaps matching TRBD2 (6 bases). Trimming pared 3 bases from V and 3 bases from J, leaving 12 bases between. The V gene's germline CDR1 is KGHSH and CDR2 LQKENI. This CDR3 is 15 amino acids long. CDR3 sequence reads: CASSPGTGGYNEQFF. CDR3 coding DNA: TGTGCCAGCTCACCCGGGACTGGGGGCTACAATGAGCAGTTCTTC. The full variable domain, with the rest looked up from reference TRBV18 and TRBJ2-1, is NAGVMQNPRHLVRRRGQEARLRCSPMKGHSHVYWYRQLPEEGLKFMVYLQKENIIDESGMPKERFSAEFPKEGPSILRIQQVVRGDSAAYFCASSPGTGGYNEQFFGPGTRLTVL.

J is TRBJ2-3 and V is TRBV7-2, with 7 bases that match TRBD2. From germline, CDR1 is SGHTA and CDR2 FQGNSA. V shed 1 base and J 4 bases; nucleotides not matched to a gene: 8. The CDR3 contains 16 residues. For the CDR3, the DNA is TGTGCCAGCAGCTTAGTAACGGGGGGTAGCGCAGATACGCAGTATTTT. This encodes CASSLVTGGSADTQYF.

CDR3 sequence (DNA): TGCGCCAGCAGCCGGGGACTAGCGGGATCGAAAGCCACAGATACGCAGTATTTT. Translated, it gives CASSRGLAGSKATDTQYF. The J gene is TRBJ2-3, the V gene TRBV4-1, with 13 nucleotides matching TRBD2. CDR1 is MGHRA, CDR2 YSYEKL, per germline. This CDR3 contains 18 residues. Unmatched junction bases numbered 9, after V lost 4 bases and J lost 2 bases.

This clone was recorded a few times. The V and J genes are TRBV18 and TRBJ2-5, with D tentatively TRBD1 (6 bases). Germline values: CDR1 KGHSH, CDR2 LQKENI. This CDR3 has 15 amino acids. Trimming shortened V by 1 base and J by 2 bases, and 11 bases separated the two germline ends. In DNA, the CDR3 is TGTGCCAGCTCACCACAGGCAGGGACACAAGAGACCCAGTACTTC. Protein sequence: CASSPQAGTQETQYF.

Only a few counts were recorded for this clone. The chain couples TRBV6-1 to TRBJ1-4, with 7 bases aligning to TRBD1. The CDR3 runs 15 residues. The J segment lost 5 bases and the V segment lost 3 bases, leaving 6 bases of the junction unmatched. Germline assignment: CDR1 MNHNS and CDR2 SASEGT. This CDR3 is CASSDPDRVNEKLFF. CDR3 coding DNA: TGTGCCAGCAGTGACCCAGACAGGGTCAATGAAAAACTGTTTTTT.

The rearrangement links TRBV4-3 to TRBJ2-6; 7 bases align to TRBD2. V gave up 1 base and J gave up 2 bases; unmatched junction bases: 5. Germline CDR1 LGHNA, CDR2 YSLEER. This CDR3 region has 17 residues. The DNA for the CDR3 is TGCGCCAGCAGCCAAGGTAGCGGGCGGACTGGGGCCAACGTCCTGACTTTC. It translates to CASSQGSGRTGANVLTF.

This clone occurred a few times. Other DNA sequences in this specimen translate into the identical CDR3. The chain couples TRBV30 to TRBJ1-5; tentatively, D is TRBD1 (6 bases). Trimming took 1 base from V and 7 from J, leaving 11 bases between them. The germline V gene has CDR1 GTSNPN and CDR2 SVGIG (reference sequence). The CDR3 runs to 13 residues. CDR3 in amino acids: CAWSGTVGQPQHF. The CDR3 bases are TGTGCCTGGAGTGGGACAGTCGGGCAGCCCCAGCATTTT.

J is TRBJ1-6 and V is TRBV7-9; D is possibly TRBD1 (6 bases). The CDR3 has 14 amino acids. V dropped 1 base and J dropped 10 bases, with 11 bases sitting between them. Per germline, CDR1 SEHNR and CDR2 FQNEAQ (reference sequence). CDR3 nucleotide sequence: TGTGCCAGCAGCTTAGACAGGGAACGGTCACCCCTCCACTTT. Translating it yields CASSLDRERSPLHF.

This chain links TRBV7-2 with TRBJ2-3, with D possibly matching TRBD2 (5 bases). CDR3 length: 13 amino acids. Deletions cut 1 base from V and 5 bases from J, with 7 bases between. In germline, CDR1 is SGHTA, CDR2 FQGNSA. The CDR3 here is CASSLVRGDTQYF. CDR3 DNA: TGTGCCAGCAGCTTAGTCCGGGGAGATACGCAGTATTTT.

A few counts support this clone. This sample includes further DNA sequences coding for the same CDR3. This chain connects TRBV28 to TRBJ2-3, with TRBD1 as a possible D gene (5 bases). The V and J ends lost 2 bases and 3 bases respectively, with 6 bases between them. The CDR3 totals 13 residues. CDR1 and CDR2 (germline): MDHEN, SYDVKM. The chain's CDR3 is CASSLPGTDTQYF. The CDR3 nucleotides are TGTGCCAGCAGTTTACCAGGGACAGATACGCAGTATTTT. The variable domain in full, with the rest retrieved from reference TRBV28 and TRBJ2-3, is DVKVTQSSRYLVKRTGEKVFLECVQDMDHENMFWYRQDPGLGLRLIYFSYDVKMKEKGDIPEGYSVSREKKERFSLILESASTNQTSMYLCASSLPGTDTQYFGPGTRLTVL.

The V gene is TRBV27, the J gene TRBJ1-2; weak D call: TRBD1 (5 bases). V lost 3 bases and J 0 bases, leaving 8 bases between the germline ends. The CDR3 is made up of 14 amino acids. Germline CDR1 reads MNHEY; CDR2 reads SMNVEV (reference sequence). The CDR3 DNA reads as TGTGCCAGCAGTTTTGACAGAGCTAACTATGGCTACACCTTC. It translates to CASSFDRANYGYTF.

The chain employs TRBV5-1 and TRBJ1-5; D may be TRBD1 (6 bases). This CDR3 comprises 17 residues. Between the trimmed V and J ends, which lost 0 bases and 2 bases, there was a span of 15 bases. Germline V gene data show CDR1 as SGHRS and CDR2 as YFSETQ. The CDR3 is CASSLAPGRQGNQPQHF. CDR3 coding DNA: TGCGCCAGCAGCTTGGCACCCGGTCGACAGGGCAATCAGCCCCAGCATTTT. The whole variable domain, filled in from reference TRBV5-1 and TRBJ1-5, reads KAGVTQTPRYLIKTRGQQVTLSCSPISGHRSVSWYQQTPGQGLQFLFEYFSETQRNKGNFPGRFSGRQFSNSRSEMNVSTLELGDSALYLCASSLAPGRQGNQPQHFGDGTRLSIL.

The chain carries TRBV7-9 and TRBJ2-7; D ambiguous. This CDR3 has 13 residues. The germline V gene has CDR1 SEHNR and CDR2 FQNEAQ (reference sequence). V lost 4 bases and J lost 3, with 10 bases in between. The CDR3 protein is CASSSPPFYEQYF. CDR3 DNA sequence: TGTGCCAGCAGCTCCCCCCCCTTCTACGAGCAGTACTTC.

The CDR3 nucleotides are TGTGCCTGGAGTGTACCAAGAGGGGTAACAGGGGCGAGGGAGAGCTCCTACAATGAGCAGTTCTTC. Its protein is CAWSVPRGVTGARESSYNEQFF. The V and J genes are TRBV30 and TRBJ2-1, with 7 bases aligning to TRBD1. The germline gives CDR1 GTSNPN, CDR2 SVGIG (reference sequence). The CDR3 contains 22 residues. The J segment lost 0 bases and the V segment lost 0 bases, leaving 23 bases of the junction unmatched. The full variable domain, completed using reference TRBV30 and TRBJ2-1, is SQTIHQWPATLVQPVGSPLSLECTVEGTSNPNLYWYRQAAGRGLQLLFYSVGIGQISSEVPQNLSASRPQDRQFILSSKKLLLSDSGFYLCAWSVPRGVTGARESSYNEQFFGPGTRLTVL.

The chain uses TRBV19 and TRBJ1-2; no firm D call. The germline CDR1 and CDR2 sequences are LNHDA and SQIVND (reference sequence). V lost 2 bases and J lost 8, with 18 bases in between. The CDR3 contains 15 residues. CDR3: CASSILRVEQWGYTF. The CDR3 nucleotides are TGTGCCAGTAGTATACTACGCGTGGAACAGTGGGGCTACACCTTC.

The gene calls are TRBV18 and TRBJ2-5, with a weak D call TRBD2 (7 bases). CDR3 length: 15 amino acids. Germline lookup yields CDR1 KGHSH and CDR2 LQKENI. V lost 3 bases, J lost 4 bases, and 15 bases lay in between. CDR3 in DNA: TGTGCCAGCTCACCCCTCGGGGGGCTTGGAGAGACCCAGTACTTC. Encoded protein: CASSPLGGLGETQYF.

There are a few counts of this clone. Other DNA sequences within the sample encode an identical CDR3. The chain has TRBV28 and TRBJ2-7, with no clear D. The V gene lost 5 bases and the J gene lost 4 bases, with 3 bases spanning the gap. Germline V gene sequence: CDR1 MDHEN, CDR2 SYDVKM. This CDR3 is 10 amino acids long. CDR3 region: CASSLYEQYF. The CDR3 region has the DNA TGTGCCAGCAGTCTGTACGAGCAGTACTTC.

This clone has only a few counts. The rearrangement uses TRBV5-1 and TRBJ2-1; no firm D call. V was pared by 4 bases and J by 0 bases, with 14 bases between. CDR1 and CDR2 (germline): SGHRS, YFSETQ. The CDR3 has 16 amino acids. The CDR3 loop is CASSPDGRSSYNEQFF. The CDR3 DNA sequence: TGCGCCAGCAGCCCGGATGGGCGAAGCTCCTACAATGAGCAGTTCTTC. The variable domain in full, with the rest retrieved from reference TRBV5-1 and TRBJ2-1, is KAGVTQTPRYLIKTRGQQVTLSCSPISGHRSVSWYQQTPGQGLQFLFEYFSETQRNKGNFPGRFSGRQFSNSRSEMNVSTLELGDSALYLCASSPDGRSSYNEQFFGPGTRLTVL.

This rearrangement joins TRBV18 to TRBJ2-7; 11 bases are shared with TRBD2. The CDR3 is 15 residues long. The junction had 6 bases not matched to a gene; V was cut back by 3 bases and J by 5 bases. CDR1 is KGHSH, CDR2 LQKENI, per germline. CDR3 amino acids: CASSPVELAGDEQYF. In DNA form, the CDR3 reads TGTGCCAGCTCACCGGTAGAACTAGCGGGAGACGAGCAGTACTTC.

The chain uses TRBV20-1 and TRBJ2-1; the D gene is possibly TRBD2 (6 bases). CDR1 is DFQATT, CDR2 SNEGSKA, per germline (reference sequence). V lost 5 bases to trimming and J lost 15 bases, with 17 bases between them. This CDR3 is built from 11 residues. CDR3 sequence reads: CSARRVPAPFF. For the CDR3, the DNA is TGCAGTGCTCGGAGGGTCCCCGCGCCGTTCTTC.

The J gene is TRBJ2-3, the V gene TRBV27, with 8 bases fitting TRBD1. After removal of 1 base from V and 4 bases from J, the junction contained 1 base not matched to a gene. Germline CDR1 and CDR2: MNHEY and SMNVEV (reference sequence). The CDR3 sequence is 14 residues long. CDR3 nucleotides: TGTGCCAGCAGTTTATGCAGGGGGCCAGATACGCAGTATTTT. Translation: CASSLCRGPDTQYF.

As regards this clone: Within the sample, other DNA sequences also encode this same CDR3. The chain has TRBV7-9 and TRBJ2-5; 9 nucleotides align to TRBD2. The CDR3 is 14 residues long. The V gene end was trimmed by 1 base and the J gene end by 3 bases; junction bases not matched to a gene: 0. From germline, CDR1 is SEHNR and CDR2 FQNEAQ (reference sequence). CDR3 residues: CASSLGLAEETQYF. CDR3 DNA: TGTGCCAGCAGCTTAGGACTAGCGGAAGAGACCCAGTACTTC. Combining the CDR3 with reference TRBV7-9 and TRBJ2-5 gives the whole variable domain DTGVSQNPRHKITKRGQNVTFRCDPISEHNRLYWYRQTLGQGPEFLTYFQNEAQLEKSRLLSDRFSAERPKGSFSTLEIQRTEQGDSAMYLCASSLGLAEETQYFGPGTRLLVL.